Listed below are T cell receptor beta chains from one sample, sequenced in a study of T cells after yellow fever vaccination. TCRdb used MiXCR to reprocess the 5' RACE reads, holding one entry per CDR3 protein. The sample has about 320,000 distinct CDR3 sequences, about 6.9% seen once. The specimen comprised PBMCs, sampled roughly 46 days after the first yellow fever vaccination. These receptors were obtained from a man aged 18 to 30 who received the YFV17D yellow fever vaccine. CDR3s include the opening cysteine and the closing phenylalanine or tryptophan. The order of the fields is V gene, J gene, D gene, clone size, CDR3 protein, CDR3 DNA. D genes are given only for firm matches. The size field is filled for only some rows; it gives once, few, many or a size class.

V: TRBV28; J: TRBJ2-1; D: TRBD2; size: NA; CDR3: CASSWTSGGGWYNEQFF; DNA: TGTGCCAGCAGCTGGACTAGCGGGGGGGGCTGGTACAATGAGCAGTTCTTC
V: TRBV6-2/TRBV6-3; J: TRBJ2-2; D: NA; size: NA; CDR3: CASSGWEQGGTGELFF; DNA: TGTGCCAGCAGTGGTTGGGAACAGGGCGGCACCGGGGAGCTGTTTTTT
V: TRBV7-2; J: TRBJ2-3; D: TRBD2; size: many; CDR3: CASSHPGLGTQYF; DNA: TGTGCCAGCAGCCATCCGGGACTAGGTACGCAGTATTTT
V: TRBV5-1; J: TRBJ1-1; D: NA; size: many; CDR3: CASRNRQGWINTEAFF; DNA: TGCGCCAGCAGAAACCGGCAGGGTTGGATTAACACTGAAGCTTTCTTT
V: TRBV20-1; J: TRBJ2-3; D: NA; size: NA; CDR3: CSARADTQYF; DNA: TGCAGTGCTAGAGCCGATACGCAGTATTTT
V: TRBV6-6; J: TRBJ1-5; D: NA; size: few; CDR3: CASRGNQPQHF; DNA: TGTGCCAGCAGAGGGAATCAGCCCCAGCATTTT
V: TRBV10-2; J: TRBJ1-2; D: TRBD1; size: many; CDR3: CASNQGVDGYTF; DNA: TGCGCCAGTAACCAGGGGGTAGACGGCTACACCTTC
V: TRBV3-1; J: TRBJ2-1; D: NA; size: NA; CDR3: CASSQYSSYNEQFF; DNA: TGTGCCAGCAGCCAGTACTCATCCTACAATGAGCAGTTCTTC
V: TRBV4-1; J: TRBJ2-5; D: NA; size: NA; CDR3: CASSPGTAEMGTQYF; DNA: TGCGCCAGCAGCCCCGGGACCGCCGAAATGGGGACCCAGTACTTC
V: TRBV5-1; J: TRBJ2-6; D: NA; size: NA; CDR3: CASSPTRSGANVLTF; DNA: TGCGCCAGCAGCCCCACCCGCTCTGGGGCCAACGTCCTGACTTTC
V: TRBV9; J: TRBJ1-6; D: NA; size: few; CDR3: CASSVHLLESPLHF; DNA: TGTGCCAGCAGCGTTCACCTACTGGAATCACCCCTCCACTTT
V: TRBV10-3; J: TRBJ1-2; D: NA; size: many; CDR3: CAISESIEDGYTF; DNA: TGTGCCATCAGTGAGTCGATAGAGGATGGCTACACCTTC
V: TRBV24-1; J: TRBJ2-3; D: NA; size: few; CDR3: CATSDPGSADTQYF; DNA: TGTGCCACCAGTGATCCTGGGAGCGCAGATACGCAGTATTTT
V: TRBV20-1; J: TRBJ1-4; D: NA; size: few; CDR3: CSAKDGGFNEKLFF; DNA: TGCAGTGCGAAAGACGGGGGGTTTAATGAAAAACTGTTTTTT
V: TRBV29-1; J: TRBJ2-1; D: TRBD2; size: few; CDR3: CSFSGGRRNEQFF; DNA: TGCAGCTTTAGCGGGGGCCGTCGGAATGAGCAGTTCTTC